One sample yielded the 20 T cell receptor beta chains listed below, sequenced in a study of T cell changes during pregnancy in multiple sclerosis. Using immunoSEQ multiplex PCR, the repertoire was profiled, and TCRdb retains in-frame clones only, with some absent. Seen here are about 39,000 clones, around 84% observed once, and the top ten hold 0.55% to 0.65%. The sample in question was CD4+ T cells from peripheral blood mononuclear cells, obtained before pregnancy. These receptors all stem from a female donor with multiple sclerosis, enrolled in a pregnancy study.

This rearrangement joins TRBV5-1 to TRBJ1-1, with 7 bases aligning to TRBD1. V dropped 5 bases and J dropped 0; count of bases not matched to a gene: 10. Looked up from germline, CDR1 is SGHRS and CDR2 is YFSETQ. The CDR3 runs to 16 residues. This CDR3 reads CASSQVTGDMNTEAFF. The DNA for the CDR3 is TGCGCCAGCAGTCAGGTAACAGGGGATATGAACACTGAAGCTTTCTTT.

This clone was seen a few times. This sequence joins TRBV27 and TRBJ1-6; D gene uncertain. This CDR3 is 13 amino acids long. The germline V gene has CDR1 MNHEY and CDR2 SMNVEV (reference sequence). V was cut by 6 bases and J by 9 bases, with 12 bases left in between. For the CDR3, the DNA is TGTGCCAGCAGGCAGAGCCGGGTTTCACCCCTCCACTTT. Its translation: CASRQSRVSPLHF.

The chain links TRBV11-2 to TRBJ1-2; weak D call: TRBD1 (5 bases). CDR3 length equals 14 residues. Trimming took off 0 bases at V and 4 bases at J, with 9 bases between the two ends. Germline CDR1 SGHAT, CDR2 FQNNGV. CDR3 coding DNA: TGTGCCAGCAGCTTAGATCGGCAGGGCTATGGCTACACCTTC. Translated: CASSLDRQGYGYTF. Based on the CDR3 plus reference TRBV11-2 and TRBJ1-2, the full variable domain is EAGVAQSPRYKIIEKRQSVAFWCNPISGHATLYWYQQILGQGPKLLIQFQNNGVVDDSQLPKDRFSAERLKGVDSTLKIQPAKLEDSAVYLCASSLDRQGYGYTFGSGTRLTVV.

This clone was recorded once. The rearrangement joins TRBV7-9 to TRBJ2-2; TRBD2 matches 7 bases. CDR3 length equals 15 residues. With V trimmed by 1 base and J by 6 bases, 5 bases remained unmatched. Germline CDR1 SEHNR, CDR2 FQNEAQ (reference sequence). CDR3 bases: TGTGCCAGCAGCTTAGGCGGGAGCAGGGCCGGGGAGCTGTTTTTT. This gives the protein CASSLGGSRAGELFF.

This clone was observed once. V is TRBV7-8 and J is TRBJ1-1, with D maybe TRBD1 (6 bases). The CDR3 sequence is 16 residues long. V lost 5 bases, J lost 5 bases, and 21 bases lay in between. CDR1 is SGHVS, CDR2 FQNEAQ, per germline. CDR3 in amino acids: CASSQRQAVGKTEAFF. CDR3 in DNA: TGTGCCAGCAGCCAGCGACAGGCGGTGGGAAAGACTGAAGCTTTCTTT.

V is TRBV5-1 and J is TRBJ2-7, with 9 positions matching TRBD2. The CDR3 extends over 16 amino acids. The germline V gene has CDR1 SGHRS and CDR2 YFSETQ. Unmatched junction bases numbered 5, after V lost 0 bases and J lost 1 base. CDR3 residues: CASSLEAGGSSYEQYF. CDR3 in DNA: TGCGCCAGCAGCTTGGAGGCGGGGGGGAGTTCCTACGAGCAGTACTTC.

The rearrangement uses TRBV18 and TRBJ1-5, with D perhaps TRBD1 (5 bases). Per germline, CDR1 KGHSH and CDR2 LQKENI. The CDR3 spans 14 residues. V lost 3 bases and J lost 4, with 10 bases in between. The CDR3 coding sequence is TGTGCCAGCTCACCGGCGGAGGGGAATCAGCCCCAGCATTTT. This gives the protein CASSPAEGNQPQHF.

The chain links TRBV2 to TRBJ2-3; D is uncertain. Trimming removed 4 bases from V and 0 bases from J, with 8 bases in between. The CDR3 has 14 residues. Germline V gene data show CDR1 as SNHLY and CDR2 as FYNNEI. The CDR3 DNA is TGTGCCAGCAGTGCACAGTCTAGCACAGATACGCAGTATTTT. Amino acid sequence: CASSAQSSTDTQYF.

The V and J genes are TRBV7-7 and TRBJ2-3, with D possibly matching TRBD1 (6 bases). The V gene's germline CDR1 is SSHAT and CDR2 FNYEAQ (reference sequence). The CDR3 runs to 14 residues. V lost 1 base and J lost 6, with 11 bases in between. The CDR3 spells CASSLGGGRDTQYF. DNA for the CDR3: TGTGCCAGCAGCTTAGGTGGGGGCCGGGATACGCAGTATTTT.

The V gene is TRBV27, the J gene TRBJ2-7, with 12 bases identical to TRBD2. The germline gives CDR1 MNHEY, CDR2 SMNVEV (reference sequence). This CDR3 comprises 15 residues. The V gene end was trimmed by 6 bases and the J gene end by 5 bases; junction bases not matched to a gene: 8. CDR3 residues: CASSLRTSGVHEQYF. As DNA, the CDR3 is TGTGCCAGCAGCCTACGGACTAGCGGGGTCCACGAGCAGTACTTC.

This chain connects TRBV11-2 to TRBJ1-1; D is perhaps TRBD1 (5 bases). In germline, CDR1 is SGHAT, CDR2 FQNNGV. This CDR3 is built from 14 residues. V shed 5 bases and J shed 4 bases, with 14 bases lying between them. Written as DNA, the CDR3 is TGTGCCAGCAGCCTATCAGGGTTAAGCACTGAAGCTTTCTTT. Protein: CASSLSGLSTEAFF.

By sample fraction, this clone is medium-sized. The chain recombines TRBV11-2 with TRBJ2-6, with TRBD1 as a possible D gene (6 bases). This CDR3 contains 17 residues. Trimming took 4 bases from V and 1 from J, leaving 14 bases between them. Germline values: CDR1 SGHAT, CDR2 FQNNGV. In DNA, the CDR3 is TGTGCCAGCAGCTCGTCAGGGGTTCGGTCTGGGGCCAACGTCCTGACTTTC. It codes for CASSSSGVRSGANVLTF. Combining the CDR3 with reference TRBV11-2 and TRBJ2-6 gives the whole variable domain EAGVAQSPRYKIIEKRQSVAFWCNPISGHATLYWYQQILGQGPKLLIQFQNNGVVDDSQLPKDRFSAERLKGVDSTLKIQPAKLEDSAVYLCASSSSGVRSGANVLTFGAGSRLTVL.

The chain combines TRBV13 with TRBJ2-7; no clear D. CDR1 and CDR2 (germline): PRHDT, FYEKMQ (reference sequence). This CDR3 is built from 12 residues. V was clipped by 5 bases and J by 7 bases, with 12 bases between them. CDR3 DNA sequence: TGTGCCAGCAGCCAGAGAGCGCGGGAGCAGTACTTC. Protein sequence: CASSQRAREQYF.

With respect to this clone: Without the conserved terminal phenylalanine or tryptophan, this CDR3 likely stems from a read error. Because the CDR3's place on the DNA is in doubt, the DNA is left out and the CDR3 is given as listed by TCRdb. This chain uses TRBV25-1 with TRBJ2-7; TRBD1, the table's D call, lacks a check against the DNA. A total of 11 residues make up the CDR3, ends included. Germline CDR1 MGHDK, CDR2 SYGVNS. CDR3: CASRLLGTGVI.

This clone was recorded a few times. The chain uses TRBV7-2 and TRBJ2-1; 10 positions agree with TRBD2. CDR1 and CDR2 (germline): SGHTA, FQGNSA. The CDR3 loop spans 15 amino acids. V was pared by 3 bases and J by 7 bases, with 6 bases of the junction left unmatched. CDR3 residues: CASSLSGGAQNEQFF. CDR3 sequence (DNA): TGTGCCAGCAGCTTGAGCGGGGGGGCTCAGAATGAGCAGTTCTTC. Variable domain in full (rest from reference TRBV7-2 and TRBJ2-1): GAGVSQSPSNKVTEKGKDVELRCDPISGHTALYWYRQSLGQGLEFLIYFQGNSAPDKSGLPSDRFSAERTGGSVSTLTIQRTQQEDSAVYLCASSLSGGAQNEQFFGPGTRLTVL.

The chain employs TRBV30 and TRBJ2-5; 7 bases agree with TRBD2. After removal of 1 base from V and 6 bases from J, the junction contained 2 bases not matched to a gene. Germline V gives CDR1 GTSNPN, CDR2 SVGIG (reference sequence). The CDR3 contains 12 residues. The CDR3 sequence is CAWSGGGKTQYF. The DNA of the CDR3 is TGTGCCTGGAGTGGGGGGGGAAAGACCCAGTACTTC.

This clone has just one count. V usage is TRBV18 and J usage is TRBJ2-7; tentatively, D is TRBD1 (5 bases). Germline CDR1 is KGHSH and CDR2 is LQKENI. The CDR3 is 13 amino acids. The V and J ends lost 6 bases and 6 bases respectively, with 15 bases between them. The CDR3 loop reads CASSQDLTAEQYF. CDR3 bases: TGTGCCAGCTCCCAAGACTTGACAGCCGAGCAGTACTTC.

V usage is TRBV5-1 and J usage is TRBJ2-1, with TRBD2 matching 9 bases. The germline CDR1 and CDR2 sequences are SGHRS and YFSETQ. There are 14 residues in the CDR3. The V segment lost 2 bases and the J segment 8 bases; nucleotides outside the gene matches: 5. CDR3 DNA sequence: TGCGCCAGCAGCTTCGGGACTAGCTTTGATGAGCAGTTCTTC. Protein: CASSFGTSFDEQFF.

This chain connects TRBV5-1 to TRBJ2-3, with a weak D call TRBD1 (6 bases). Trimming removed 4 bases from V and 2 bases from J, with 17 bases in between. Germline CDR1 SGHRS, CDR2 YFSETQ. This CDR3 is 16 amino acids long. CDR3 sequence reads: CASSDEPDRYTDTQYF. CDR3 DNA sequence: TGCGCCAGCAGCGACGAACCGGACAGATACACAGATACGCAGTATTTT. Using reference TRBV5-1 and TRBJ2-3 for the parts outside the CDR3, the full variable domain is KAGVTQTPRYLIKTRGQQVTLSCSPISGHRSVSWYQQTPGQGLQFLFEYFSETQRNKGNFPGRFSGRQFSNSRSEMNVSTLELGDSALYLCASSDEPDRYTDTQYFGPGTRLTVL.

J is TRBJ1-1 and V is TRBV5-1; 7 nucleotides agree with TRBD1. CDR3 length: 12 residues. Germline V CDR1 and CDR2: SGHRS, YFSETQ. Losses at the gene ends were 5 bases for V and 5 bases for J; bases not matched to a gene: 3. CDR3 sequence (DNA): TGCGCCAGCAGGAGGGGGCTGACTGAAGCTTTCTTT. Translated: CASRRGLTEAFF.